One sample yielded the 25 T cell receptor beta chains listed below, sequenced in a study of T-cell memory formation after mild COVID-19. TCRdb reprocessed the 5' RACE reads with MiXCR, giving one entry per CDR3 protein. The sample holds around 340,000 distinct CDR3 sequences, under 25% seen once. Sequencing was done on a sample of PBMCs or a T cell subset sorted from them (not recorded which). These receptors were obtained from an adult woman who had mild COVID-19 (a few samples of this study predate the infection). Cell type and time point are not known.

This rearrangement joins TRBV27 to TRBJ2-7, with D possibly matching TRBD1 (6 bases). Germline loops: CDR1 MNHEY, CDR2 SMNVEV (reference sequence). The CDR3 length is 14 residues. The V end lost 5 bases, the J end lost 0 bases, and 11 bases lay between the germline ends. CDR3 nucleotide sequence: TGTGCCAGCAGTAGCTCGGACAGCTCCTACGAGCAGTACTTC. Its translation: CASSSSDSSYEQYF.

The chain couples TRBV20-1 to TRBJ2-1, with TRBD2 matching 14 bases. There are 17 residues in the CDR3. The V segment lost 4 bases and the J segment 4 bases; nucleotides outside the gene matches: 9. The germline CDR1 and CDR2 sequences are DFQATT and SNEGSKA (reference sequence). The CDR3 is CSATAGTSGRIYNEQFF. CDR3 nucleotide sequence: TGCAGTGCTACGGCCGGGACTAGCGGGAGAATTTACAATGAGCAGTTCTTC.

This clonotype showed up just a few times. CDR3 DNA: TGTGCCAGCCGGTCGGGGAGAACAGATACGCAGTATTTT. Translating gives CASRSGRTDTQYF. V gene TRBV19 combines with J gene TRBJ2-3, with D tentatively TRBD2 (5 bases). V was pared by 9 bases and J by 3 bases, with 13 bases between. The CDR3 covers 13 residues. The germline V gene has CDR1 LNHDA and CDR2 SQIVND (reference sequence).

The genes are TRBV3-1 and TRBJ1-4; no definite D call. Germline values: CDR1 LGHDT, CDR2 YNNKEL (reference sequence). The CDR3 loop spans 11 amino acids. V was cut by 1 base and J by 8 bases, with 2 bases left in between. The CDR3 region is CASSQAEKLFF. DNA for the CDR3: TGTGCCAGCAGCCAAGCCGAAAAACTGTTTTTT.

The chain has TRBV19 and TRBJ2-7; TRBD1 is a possible D gene (6 bases). V dropped 6 bases and J dropped 6 bases, with 15 bases sitting between them. Germline loops: CDR1 LNHDA, CDR2 SQIVND (reference sequence). The CDR3 has 13 residues. CDR3 amino acids: CASSPRDTLEQYF. The CDR3, as DNA: TGTGCCAGTAGCCCCCGGGACACCCTCGAGCAGTACTTC. Together with reference TRBV19 and TRBJ2-7, the CDR3 gives the full variable domain: DGGITQSPKYLFRKEGQNVTLSCEQNLNHDAMYWYRQDPGQGLRLIYYSQIVNDFQKGDIAEGYSVSREKKESFPLTVTSAQKNPTAFYLCASSPRDTLEQYFGPGTRLTVT.

This clonotype was recorded a few times. The chain recombines TRBV6-5 with TRBJ2-5; a weak D match, TRBD1 (6 bases). The V and J ends lost 6 bases and 9 bases respectively, with 20 bases between them. The CDR3 covers 14 residues. Per germline, CDR1 MNHEY and CDR2 SVGAGI. The CDR3 coding sequence is TGTGCCAGCAGATCCATTACAGGGTACCCGGCCCAGTACTTC. This gives the protein CASRSITGYPAQYF.

CDR3 coding DNA: TGTGCCAGCAGCTTAATAGGGGCCGGGGAGCTGTTTTTT. As protein: CASSLIGAGELFF. The chain combines TRBV7-9 with TRBJ2-2; possible D gene TRBD1, 5 bases. Germline-derived CDR1 and CDR2 are SEHNR and FQNEAQ (reference sequence). The CDR3 runs 13 residues. Between the trimmed V and J ends, which lost 2 bases and 6 bases, there was a span of 7 bases.

The CDR3 loop is CASSYSMGFRPDTQYF. CDR3 nucleotide sequence: TGTGCCAGCAGTTACTCGATGGGCTTTAGGCCAGATACGCAGTATTTT. The chain recombines TRBV6-6 with TRBJ2-3; D call uncertain. The CDR3 sequence is 16 residues long. CDR1 and CDR2 from the germline V gene are MNHNY and SVGAGI (reference sequence). With 0 bases removed from V and 4 bases from J, the gap between germline ends came to 14 bases.

The chain combines TRBV7-8 with TRBJ1-2; a possible D gene is TRBD1 (5 bases). CDR3 length: 13 residues. Per germline, CDR1 SGHVS and CDR2 FQNEAQ. Between the trimmed V and J ends, which lost 1 base and 7 bases, there was a span of 10 bases. The CDR3 here is CASSLEAGRGYTF. The CDR3 DNA is TGTGCCAGCAGCTTAGAGGCAGGGCGTGGCTACACCTTC. Full variable domain (remainder filled in from reference TRBV7-8 and TRBJ1-2): GAGVSQSPRYKVAKRGQDVALRCDPISGHVSLFWYQQALGQGPEFLTYFQNEAQLDKSGLPSDRFFAERPEGSVSTLKIQRTQQEDSAVYLCASSLEAGRGYTFGSGTRLTVV.

CDR3 nucleotides: TGTGCCAGCAGCCTGGAAAGGGACGGTCAGCCCCAGCATTTT. Residues: CASSLERDGQPQHF. This chain links TRBV7-8 with TRBJ1-5; tentative D call: TRBD1 (5 bases). With 5 bases removed from V and 6 bases from J, the gap between germline ends came to 14 bases. Per germline, CDR1 SGHVS and CDR2 FQNEAQ. This CDR3 comprises 14 residues.

This clonotype was observed once. The chain employs TRBV28 and TRBJ2-3; D unresolved. Germline V gives CDR1 MDHEN, CDR2 SYDVKM. CDR3 size: 11 residues. Trimming removed 6 bases at V and 9 bases at J, with 10 bases between. CDR3 in amino acids: CASSVGPTQYF. In nucleotides, the CDR3 is TGTGCCAGCAGCGTAGGACCCACGCAGTATTTT.

The V and J genes are TRBV4-2 and TRBJ2-1, with D unclear. CDR1 and CDR2 from the germline V gene are LGHNA and YNFKEQ. V lost 4 bases and J 6 bases, leaving 19 bases between the germline ends. CDR3 length: 16 residues. CDR3 nucleotides: TGTGCCAGCAGCCTCGGTAATCTGATTCCTTCCAATGAGCAGTTCTTC. Translating it yields CASSLGNLIPSNEQFF.

This clonotype came up a few times. J is TRBJ1-5 and V is TRBV12-3 or TRBV12-4, with 8 bases aligning to TRBD1. The CDR3 spans 16 residues. Trimming at V came to 6 bases and at J to 2 bases, leaving 9 bases not matched to a gene. The DNA for the CDR3 is TGTGCCAGCAGCATGGGGGACAGGCTTGGCAATCAGCCCCAGCATTTT. Translation: CASSMGDRLGNQPQHF.

In regard to this clonotype: With a much larger clone just one base away, this may be a read error. This rearrangement joins TRBV5-1 to TRBJ2-1, with no clear D. Germline-derived CDR1 and CDR2 are SGHRS and YFSETQ. CDR3 length equals 11 residues. Trimming stripped 0 bases from V and 9 bases from J, with 4 bases between. CDR3 DNA: TGCGCCAGCAGCTTGGACAGTGAGCAGTTCTTC. Residues: CASSLDSEQFF.

This clonotype was counted ten times or more. This rearrangement joins TRBV7-8 to TRBJ2-1; 11 bases are a match to TRBD2. Germline trimming cut 1 base from V and 6 bases from J; bases unmatched to any gene: 5. The CDR3 is 16 residues long. The germline CDR1 and CDR2 sequences are SGHVS and FQNEAQ. The CDR3 coding sequence is TGTGCCAGCAGCTTAGTTAGCGGGAGGGCCCTCAATGAGCAGTTCTTC. It encodes CASSLVSGRALNEQFF.

The rearrangement joins TRBV7-2 to TRBJ2-3, with D perhaps matching TRBD1 or TRBD2 (6 bases each). The CDR3 is 15 residues long. V was trimmed by 2 bases and J by 5 bases, leaving 14 bases between them. CDR1 and CDR2 from the germline V gene are SGHTA and FQGNSA. CDR3 sequence (DNA): TGTGCCAGCAGCTTAATAGGGGGGCCGGGAGATACGCAGTATTTT. The encoded protein is CASSLIGGPGDTQYF. Drawing the rest from reference TRBV7-2 and TRBJ2-3, the complete variable domain is GAGVSQSPSNKVTEKGKDVELRCDPISGHTALYWYRQSLGQGLEFLIYFQGNSAPDKSGLPSDRFSAERTGGSVSTLTIQRTQQEDSAVYLCASSLIGGPGDTQYFGPGTRLTVL.

The chain joins TRBV29-1 to TRBJ2-1; 9 bases are shared with TRBD2. V shed 2 bases, J shed 8 bases, and the junction held 7 bases outside the gene matches. Per the germline V gene, CDR1 is SQVTM and CDR2 is ANQGSEA. This CDR3 spans 14 amino acids. The CDR3 spells CSVELAGVGYEQFF. Here the CDR3 DNA reads TGCAGCGTTGAATTAGCGGGAGTTGGGTATGAGCAGTTCTTC.

The chain uses TRBV30 and TRBJ2-7; TRBD2 aligns across 10 bases. The CDR3 length is 15 residues. The ends lost 0 bases at V and 7 bases at J; junction bases unmatched: 9. Germline CDR1 and CDR2: GTSNPN and SVGIG (reference sequence). The CDR3 region has the DNA TGTGCCTGGAGTGTAAGTCTAGCGGGAGCGGGGGAGCAGTACTTC. It codes for CAWSVSLAGAGEQYF.

This clonotype was counted between two and nine times. The chain employs TRBV4-2 and TRBJ1-2; D unclear. V lost 1 base and J lost 8, with 11 bases in between. Germline V gives CDR1 LGHNA, CDR2 YNFKEQ. This CDR3 has 13 amino acids. CDR3 residues: CASSQVPGSGYTF. CDR3 bases: TGTGCCAGCAGCCAAGTCCCGGGGTCCGGCTACACCTTC.

This clonotype was seen many times. V gene TRBV25-1 combines with J gene TRBJ1-2; D gene uncertain. CDR3 length equals 13 residues. Germline V gene lookup returns CDR1 MGHDK and CDR2 SYGVNS. The V end was cut by 5 bases, the J end by 0 bases, with 7 bases between. For the CDR3, the DNA is TGTGCCAGCAGTCCCATCGCTAACTATGGCTACACCTTC. Amino acids: CASSPIANYGYTF.

This clonotype was counted only a few times. The chain employs TRBV12-3 or TRBV12-4 and TRBJ2-1; D uncertain. The CDR3 contains 11 residues. With 3 bases removed from V and 10 bases from J, the gap between germline ends came to 7 bases. The CDR3 here is CASSLNYEQFF. CDR3 bases: TGTGCCAGCAGTTTGAATTACGAGCAGTTCTTC.

This chain connects TRBV20-1 to TRBJ2-1; 16 nucleotides agree with TRBD2. Germline trimming cut 5 bases from V and 15 bases from J; bases unmatched to any gene: 7. This CDR3 is built from 13 residues. Germline CDR1 reads DFQATT; CDR2 reads SNEGSKA (reference sequence). The CDR3 protein is CSASPGLAGGRFF. Written as DNA, the CDR3 is TGCAGTGCTTCACCGGGACTAGCGGGAGGGCGGTTCTTC.

This clonotype was observed a handful of times. The chain is built from TRBV5-1 and TRBJ2-1, with 8 bases fitting TRBD2. J gave up 8 bases and V 3 bases, and 10 bases lay outside the gene matches. The CDR3 sequence is 15 residues long. Germline V CDR1 and CDR2: SGHRS, YFSETQ. CDR3 protein: CASSSSGTSYDEQFF. DNA for the CDR3: TGCGCCAGCAGCTCCTCCGGGACTAGTTACGATGAGCAGTTCTTC.

V and J are TRBV6-5 and TRBJ2-2, with a tentative D call TRBD2 (5 bases). The CDR3 runs to 14 residues. Trimming cost V 6 bases and J 8 bases, with 16 bases left between them. Per germline, CDR1 MNHEY and CDR2 SVGAGI. In nucleotides, the CDR3 is TGTGCCAGCAGGGACTCCTTCGGTTTAGGGGAGCTGTTTTTT. Translated: CASRDSFGLGELFF.

V gene TRBV13 combines with J gene TRBJ2-3, with TRBD2 matching 13 bases. The CDR3 covers 18 residues. Germline values: CDR1 PRHDT, CDR2 FYEKMQ (reference sequence). Trimming removed 4 bases from V and 0 bases from J; junction bases left unmatched: 7. CDR3 nucleotide sequence: TGTGCCAGCAGCTACGGACTAGCGGGAGTCGCAAGCACAGATACGCAGTATTTT. This translates into CASSYGLAGVASTDTQYF. Based on the CDR3 plus reference TRBV13 and TRBJ2-3, the full variable domain is AAGVIQSPRHLIKEKRETATLKCYPIPRHDTVYWYQQGPGQDPQFLISFYEKMQSDKGSIPDRFSAQQFSDYHSELNMSSLELGDSALYFCASSYGLAGVASTDTQYFGPGTRLTVL.